This TCR beta chain is from a study of T cell responses to AZD1222 COVID-19 vaccine. Whole-study results and caveats: Only a handful of AZD1222 recipients were seropositive at baseline. Vaccine-associated CD4 TCRs spanned spike, dominant at 160-218 and 743-854. Females made up more of the donors, who were largely white British, and clonal diversity may have come out too low. Reports indicate that nearly half of spike-specific TCRs are directed at unmutated variant regions.

As regards this clone: Its antigen is unknown.

The CDR3 runs to 14 residues. Germline CDR1 reads LGHDT; CDR2 reads YNNKEL (reference sequence). V was cut by 3 bases and J by 2 bases, with 10 bases left in between. The method was immunoSEQ multiplex PCR; TCRdb's version includes in-frame clones alone and lacks a portion of them. The table includes 150,000 or so clones, about 92% detected once. The sequenced sample was peripheral blood, obtained on day 0 of AZD1222 vaccination. The genes are TRBV3-1 (or the pseudogene TRBV3-2) and TRBJ1-1, with D tentatively TRBD1 (6 bases). The clonotype originates from an adult in good health. This CDR3 is CASSQTGVNTEAFF. CDR3 DNA: TGTGCCAGCAGCCAGACAGGAGTAAACACTGAAGCTTTCTTT.